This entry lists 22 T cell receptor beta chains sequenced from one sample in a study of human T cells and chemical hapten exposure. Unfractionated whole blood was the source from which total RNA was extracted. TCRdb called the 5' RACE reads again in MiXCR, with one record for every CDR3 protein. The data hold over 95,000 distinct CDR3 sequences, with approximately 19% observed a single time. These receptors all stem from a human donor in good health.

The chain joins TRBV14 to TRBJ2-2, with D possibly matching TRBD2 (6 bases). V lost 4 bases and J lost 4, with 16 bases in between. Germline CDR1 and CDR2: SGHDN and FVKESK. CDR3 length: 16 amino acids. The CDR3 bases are TGTGCCAGCAGCCGCAACCCGGGGGTCCTCACCGGGGAGCTGTTTTTT. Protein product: CASSRNPGVLTGELFF.

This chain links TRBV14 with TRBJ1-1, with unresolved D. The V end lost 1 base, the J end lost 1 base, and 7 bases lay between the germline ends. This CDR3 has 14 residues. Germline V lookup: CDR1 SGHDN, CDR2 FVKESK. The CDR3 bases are TGTGCCAGCAGCCAAGTTCGAGGGAACACTGAAGCTTTCTTT. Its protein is CASSQVRGNTEAFF.

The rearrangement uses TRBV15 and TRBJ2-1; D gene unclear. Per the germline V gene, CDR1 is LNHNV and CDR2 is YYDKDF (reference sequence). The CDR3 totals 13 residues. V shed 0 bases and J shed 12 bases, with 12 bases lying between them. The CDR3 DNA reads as TGTGCCACCAGCAGAGATTCGATCCGGTCGCAGTTCTTC. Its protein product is CATSRDSIRSQFF.

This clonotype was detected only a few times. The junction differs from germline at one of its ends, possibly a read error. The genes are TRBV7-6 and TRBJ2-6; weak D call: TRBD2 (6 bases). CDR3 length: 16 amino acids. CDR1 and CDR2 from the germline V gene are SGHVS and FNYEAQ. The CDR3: CASSYLLASRANVLTF. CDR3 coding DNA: TGTGCCAGCAGCTACTTACTAGCCTCTCGGGCCAACGTCCTGACTTTC. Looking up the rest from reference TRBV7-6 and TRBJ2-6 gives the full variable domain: GAGVSQSPRYKVTKRGQDVALRCDPISGHVSLYWYRQALGQGPEFLTYFNYEAQQDKSGLPNDRFSAERPEGSISTLTIQRTEQRDSAMYRCASSYLLASRANVLTFGAGSRLTVL.

This CDR3 is CASSLGRGTTDTQYF. CDR3 nucleotides: TGTGCCAGCAGTTTAGGGAGGGGGACCACAGATACGCAGTATTTT. The chain carries TRBV28 and TRBJ2-3; a weak D match, TRBD2 (7 bases). The V gene lost 2 bases and the J gene lost 2 bases, with 11 bases spanning the gap. The CDR3 covers 15 residues. Germline V gene lookup returns CDR1 MDHEN and CDR2 SYDVKM.

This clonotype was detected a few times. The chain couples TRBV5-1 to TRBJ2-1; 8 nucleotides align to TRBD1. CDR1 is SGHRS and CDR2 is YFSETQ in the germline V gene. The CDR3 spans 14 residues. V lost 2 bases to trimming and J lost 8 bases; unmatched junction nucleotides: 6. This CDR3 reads CASSFNDRGHEQFF. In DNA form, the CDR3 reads TGCGCCAGCAGCTTTAACGACAGGGGCCATGAGCAGTTCTTC.

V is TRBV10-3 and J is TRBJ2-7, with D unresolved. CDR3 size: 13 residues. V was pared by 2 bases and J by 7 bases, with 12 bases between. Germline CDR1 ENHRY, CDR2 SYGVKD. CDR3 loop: CAISESASEEQYF. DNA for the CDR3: TGTGCCATCAGTGAGAGTGCTTCGGAGGAGCAGTACTTC.

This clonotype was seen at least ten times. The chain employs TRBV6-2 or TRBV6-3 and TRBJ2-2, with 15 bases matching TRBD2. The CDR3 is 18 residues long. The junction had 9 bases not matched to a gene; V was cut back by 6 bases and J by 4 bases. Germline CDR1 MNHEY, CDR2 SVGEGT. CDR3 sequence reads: CASRTGTSGRRVTGELFF. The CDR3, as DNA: TGTGCCAGCAGAACCGGGACTAGCGGGAGGAGGGTCACCGGGGAGCTGTTTTTT.

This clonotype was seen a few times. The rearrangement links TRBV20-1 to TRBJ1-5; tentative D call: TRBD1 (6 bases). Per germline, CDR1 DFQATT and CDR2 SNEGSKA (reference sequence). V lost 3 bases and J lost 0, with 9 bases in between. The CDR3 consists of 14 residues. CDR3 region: CSARDSNSNQPQHF. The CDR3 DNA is TGCAGTGCTAGGGACAGCAATAGCAATCAGCCCCAGCATTTT.

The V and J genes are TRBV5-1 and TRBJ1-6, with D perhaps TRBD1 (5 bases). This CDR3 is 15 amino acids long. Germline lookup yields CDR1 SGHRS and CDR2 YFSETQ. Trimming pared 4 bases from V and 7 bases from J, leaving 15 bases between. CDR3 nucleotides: TGCGCCAGCAGCACCGGACACGCCGGGAATTCACCCCTCCACTTT. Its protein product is CASSTGHAGNSPLHF.

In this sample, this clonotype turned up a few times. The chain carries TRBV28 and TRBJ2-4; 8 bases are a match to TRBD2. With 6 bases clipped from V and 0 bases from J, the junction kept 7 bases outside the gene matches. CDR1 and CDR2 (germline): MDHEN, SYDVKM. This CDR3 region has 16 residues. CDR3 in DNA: TGTGCCAGCAGCCCCGGGAGGGGACTAGCCAAAAACATTCAGTACTTC. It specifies CASSPGRGLAKNIQYF.

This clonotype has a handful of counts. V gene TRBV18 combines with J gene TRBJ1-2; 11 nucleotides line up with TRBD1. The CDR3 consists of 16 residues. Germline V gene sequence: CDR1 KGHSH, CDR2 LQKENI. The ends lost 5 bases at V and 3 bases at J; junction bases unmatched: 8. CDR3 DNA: TGTGCCAGCTCAAAGGACAGGGGGCGCGTTGACTATGGCTACACCTTC. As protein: CASSKDRGRVDYGYTF.

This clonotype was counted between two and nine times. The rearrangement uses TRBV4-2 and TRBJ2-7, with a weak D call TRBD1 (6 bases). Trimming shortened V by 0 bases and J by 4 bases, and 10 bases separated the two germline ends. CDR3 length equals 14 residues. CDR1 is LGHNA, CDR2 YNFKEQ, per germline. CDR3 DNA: TGTGCCAGCAGCCAAGACTTTAGGGGGTACGAGCAGTACTTC. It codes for CASSQDFRGYEQYF.

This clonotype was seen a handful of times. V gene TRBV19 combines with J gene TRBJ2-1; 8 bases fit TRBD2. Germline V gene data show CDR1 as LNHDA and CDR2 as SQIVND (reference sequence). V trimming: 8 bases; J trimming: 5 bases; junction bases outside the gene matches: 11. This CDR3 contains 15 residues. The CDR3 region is CASAFIGTRHNEQFF. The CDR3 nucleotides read TGTGCCAGTGCATTTATCGGGACTAGGCACAATGAGCAGTTCTTC.

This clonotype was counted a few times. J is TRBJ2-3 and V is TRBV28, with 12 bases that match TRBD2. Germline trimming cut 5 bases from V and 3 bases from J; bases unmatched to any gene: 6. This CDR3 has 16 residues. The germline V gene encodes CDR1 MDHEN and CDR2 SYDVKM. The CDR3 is CASSRRLAGVTDTQYF. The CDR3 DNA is TGTGCCAGCAGTCGGAGACTAGCGGGAGTAACAGATACGCAGTATTTT. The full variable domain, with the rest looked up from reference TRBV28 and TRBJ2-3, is DVKVTQSSRYLVKRTGEKVFLECVQDMDHENMFWYRQDPGLGLRLIYFSYDVKMKEKGDIPEGYSVSREKKERFSLILESASTNQTSMYLCASSRRLAGVTDTQYFGPGTRLTVL.

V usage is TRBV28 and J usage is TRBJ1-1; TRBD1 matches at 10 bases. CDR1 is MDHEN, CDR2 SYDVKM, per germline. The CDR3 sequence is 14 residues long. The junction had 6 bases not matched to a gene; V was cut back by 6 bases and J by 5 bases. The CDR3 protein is CASSPTGGFTEAFF. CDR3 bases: TGTGCCAGCAGCCCGACAGGGGGCTTTACTGAAGCTTTCTTT.

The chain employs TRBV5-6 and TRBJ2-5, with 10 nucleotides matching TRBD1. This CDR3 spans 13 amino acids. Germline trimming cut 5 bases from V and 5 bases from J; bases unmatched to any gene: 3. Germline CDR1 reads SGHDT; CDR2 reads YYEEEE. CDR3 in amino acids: CASRGTGVETQYF. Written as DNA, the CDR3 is TGTGCCAGCAGGGGGACAGGGGTCGAGACCCAGTACTTC.

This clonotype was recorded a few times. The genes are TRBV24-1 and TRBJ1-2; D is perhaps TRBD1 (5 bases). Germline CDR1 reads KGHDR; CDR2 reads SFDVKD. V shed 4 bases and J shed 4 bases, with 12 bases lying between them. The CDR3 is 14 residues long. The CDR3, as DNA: TGTGCCACCAGTGAGTCAGGGAGCGGCTATGGCTACACCTTC. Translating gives CATSESGSGYGYTF.

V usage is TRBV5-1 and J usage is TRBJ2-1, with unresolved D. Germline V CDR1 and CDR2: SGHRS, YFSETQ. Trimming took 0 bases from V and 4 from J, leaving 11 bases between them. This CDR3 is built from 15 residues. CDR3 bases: TGCGCCAGCAGCTTGGAGATTTCGGCGTACAATGAGCAGTTCTTC. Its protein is CASSLEISAYNEQFF.

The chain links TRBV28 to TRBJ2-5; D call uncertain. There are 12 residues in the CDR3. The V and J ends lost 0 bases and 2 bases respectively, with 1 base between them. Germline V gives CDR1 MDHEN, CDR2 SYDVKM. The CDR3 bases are TGTGCCAGCAGTTTATGGCAAGAGACCCAGTACTTC. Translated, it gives CASSLWQETQYF. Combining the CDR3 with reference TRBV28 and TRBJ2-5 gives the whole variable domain DVKVTQSSRYLVKRTGEKVFLECVQDMDHENMFWYRQDPGLGLRLIYFSYDVKMKEKGDIPEGYSVSREKKERFSLILESASTNQTSMYLCASSLWQETQYFGPGTRLLVL.

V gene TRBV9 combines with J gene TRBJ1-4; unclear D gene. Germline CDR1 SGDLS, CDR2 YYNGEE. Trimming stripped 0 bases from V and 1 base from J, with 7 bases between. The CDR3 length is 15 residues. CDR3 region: CASSVGAVTNEKLFF. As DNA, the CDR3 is TGTGCCAGCAGCGTAGGGGCAGTAACTAATGAAAAACTGTTTTTT.

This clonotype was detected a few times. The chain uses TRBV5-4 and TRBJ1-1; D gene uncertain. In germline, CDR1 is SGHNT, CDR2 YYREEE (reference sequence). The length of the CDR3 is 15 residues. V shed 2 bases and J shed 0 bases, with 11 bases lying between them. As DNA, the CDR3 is TGTGCCAGCAGCTTCAGTTTTTCTATGAACACTGAAGCTTTCTTT. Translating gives CASSFSFSMNTEAFF. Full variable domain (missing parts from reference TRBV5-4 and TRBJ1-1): ETGVTQSPTHLIKTRGQQVTLRCSSQSGHNTVSWYQQALGQGPQFIFQYYREEENGRGNFPPRFSGLQFPNYSSELNVNALELDDSALYLCASSFSFSMNTEAFFGQGTRLTVV.